The rows below give T cell receptor beta chains drawn from one sample of a study of Graves' ophthalmopathy and Graves' hyperthyroidism. TCRdb re-called the multiplex PCR reads through MiXCR, storing one row per CDR3 protein. The profile shows some 150,000 distinct CDR3 sequences, under 45% of them singletons. Input material: peripheral blood. These receptor sequences come from a man aged 30-40 years with Graves' ophthalmopathy. Both conserved end residues are part of each CDR3. The D gene is left open where the match is weak. Clone size is given for some rows only: seen once, a few or many times, or a class if the clone is expanded.

size | J | V | D | CDR3 | DNA
many | TRBJ2-7 | TRBV6-2/TRBV6-3 | TRBD1 | CASSTGQDRVEQYF | TGTGCCAGCAGCACAGGACAGGACCGAGTCGAGCAGTACTTC
few | TRBJ2-7 | TRBV30 | . | CAWSVTGTIYEQYF | TGTGCCTGGAGTGTGACAGGGACTATCTACGAGCAGTACTTC
. | TRBJ1-2 | TRBV28 | . | CASRRGGNYGYTF | TGTGCCAGCAGGAGGGGCGGTAACTATGGCTACACCTTC
many | TRBJ2-7 | TRBV20-1 | . | CSAPRGVRRLEQYF | TGCAGTGCTCCAAGGGGGGTGCGTCGCCTCGAGCAGTACTTC
. | TRBJ2-5 | TRBV11-2 | TRBD2 | CASSLEASGRETQYF | TGTGCCAGCAGCTTAGAGGCTAGCGGGAGGGAGACCCAGTACTTC
many | TRBJ2-7 | TRBV28 | . | CATDSSSYEQYF | TGTGCCACCGACAGCAGCTCCTACGAGCAGTACTTC
once | TRBJ2-7 | TRBV7-8 | TRBD1 | CASSSIFRQGPDYEQYF | TGTGCCAGCAGCTCCATCTTTCGACAGGGGCCCGATTACGAGCAGTACTTC
many | TRBJ1-2 | TRBV6-1 | . | CASRDNRDYGYTF | TGTGCCAGCAGGGACAACAGGGACTATGGCTACACCTTC
. | TRBJ2-7 | TRBV6-1 | TRBD1 | CASSGAGTGGTYEQYF | TGTGCCAGCAGTGGCGCCGGGACAGGGGGAACCTACGAGCAGTACTTC
many | TRBJ1-5 | TRBV6-2/TRBV6-3 | . | CASSYSWTSNSNQPQHF | TGTGCCAGCAGTTACTCGTGGACATCGAATAGCAATCAGCCCCAGCATTTT
many | TRBJ1-2 | TRBV6-5 | TRBD1 | CASSYSDREGYTF | TGTGCCAGCAGTTACTCAGACAGGGAGGGCTACACCTTC
many | TRBJ1-1 | TRBV30 | . | CAWGTEAFF | TGTGCCTGGGGGACAGAAGCTTTCTTT
many | TRBJ2-2 | TRBV19 | TRBD1 | CASNGAGQGNTGELFF | TGTGCCAGTAATGGCGCGGGACAGGGGAACACCGGGGAGCTGTTTTTT
many | TRBJ1-2 | TRBV12-3/TRBV12-4 | . | CASCPLDRDPDNYGYTF | TGTGCCAGTTGCCCTCTTGATCGCGACCCAGATAACTATGGCTACACCTTC
many | TRBJ2-2 | TRBV6-2/TRBV6-3 | . | CASSYGSDTGELFF | TGTGCCAGCAGTTACGGGAGCGACACCGGGGAGCTGTTTTTT
many | TRBJ1-2 | TRBV24-1 | TRBD1 | CATSDPSGGAAGYTF | TGTGCCACCAGTGACCCCTCAGGGGGCGCGGCTGGCTACACCTTC
few | TRBJ1-1 | TRBV12-3/TRBV12-4 | . | CASTSQGSNTEAFF | TGTGCCAGCACCTCACAGGGATCGAACACTGAAGCTTTCTTT
many | TRBJ1-1 | TRBV6-2/TRBV6-3 | . | CASSYPGPGRQFRITEAFF | TGTGCCAGCAGTTACCCCGGTCCAGGGAGGCAATTCCGAATCACTGAAGCTTTCTTT
many | TRBJ1-1 | TRBV7-2 | . | CASSLNGGTAFF | TGTGCCAGCAGCTTAAATGGCGGAACGGCTTTCTTT
few | TRBJ1-6 | TRBV7-2 | TRBD1 | CASSLAGTGNSPLHF | TGTGCCAGCAGCTTAGCCGGGACAGGGAATTCACCCCTCCACTTT
. | TRBJ2-5 | TRBV28 | TRBD2 | CASSLLAGRQTQYF | TGTGCCAGCAGTTTACTAGCGGGCCGCCAGACCCAGTACTTC
many | TRBJ1-5 | TRBV6-1 | TRBD1 | CASSGQGGAGQPQHF | TGTGCCAGCAGTGGCCAGGGGGGGGCTGGACAGCCCCAGCATTTT
many | TRBJ2-7 | TRBV4-1 | TRBD1 | CASSQGTGGHLDF | TGCGCCAGCAGCCAAGGGACAGGGGGCCACCTGGACTTC
many | TRBJ2-7 | TRBV12-3/TRBV12-4 | . | CASSDTGDNEEQYF | TGTGCCAGCAGTGACACTGGAGATAACGAGGAGCAGTACTTC
. | TRBJ2-7 | TRBV6-5 | TRBD2 | CASIYSGLAGPFYEQYF | TGTGCCAGCATTTACTCAGGACTAGCGGGGCCGTTCTACGAGCAGTACTTC
. | TRBJ2-2 | TRBV2 | TRBD1 | CASNLLGGQNTYGELFF | TGTGCCAGCAACCTCTTAGGGGGACAGAATACTTACGGGGAGCTGTTTTTT
many | TRBJ2-7 | TRBV2 | . | CASSDTWDRSYEQYF | TGTGCCAGCAGTGACACGTGGGATCGCTCCTACGAGCAGTACTTC
many | TRBJ1-6 | TRBV12-3/TRBV12-4 | . | CASTAIYGGYSPLHF | TGTGCCAGCACCGCCATCTATGGGGGATATTCACCCCTCCACTTT
. | TRBJ2-5 | TRBV6-1 | TRBD1 | CASSRQGAIGETQYF | TGTGCCAGCAGTCGACAGGGGGCGATCGGCGAGACCCAGTACTTC
many | TRBJ2-7 | TRBV28 | . | CASSFMGLYEQYF | TGTGCCAGCAGTTTTATGGGCCTCTACGAGCAGTACTTC
. | TRBJ2-7 | TRBV27 | TRBD2 | CASSRTSGTYEQYF | TGTGCCAGCAGCCGCACTAGCGGGACTTACGAGCAGTACTTC
many | TRBJ2-7 | TRBV18 | . | CASSPGGLREQYF | TGTGCCAGCTCACCAGGCGGGTTGCGCGAGCAGTACTTC
. | TRBJ2-7 | TRBV28 | . | CASKRDISSEQYF | TGTGCCAGCAAGCGGGACATCAGTTCAGAGCAGTACTTC
. | TRBJ2-5 | TRBV27 | . | CASSLISPPETQYF | TGTGCCAGCAGTCTTATATCCCCCCCAGAGACCCAGTACTTC
many | TRBJ2-7 | TRBV5-1 | . | CASSPGGLDEQYF | TGCGCCAGCAGTCCCGGGGGGCTGGACGAGCAGTACTTC
many | TRBJ1-3 | TRBV18 | . | CASDEAGGNTIYF | TGTGCCAGTGATGAAGCTGGAGGAAACACCATATATTTT
. | TRBJ2-5 | TRBV12-3/TRBV12-4 | . | CASSLTAGVETQYF | TGTGCCAGCAGTTTGACTGCAGGGGTAGAGACCCAGTACTTC
many | TRBJ2-7 | TRBV12-3/TRBV12-4 | . | CASSIGSGLYEQYF | TGTGCCAGCAGCATTGGGTCAGGACTGTACGAGCAGTACTTC
. | TRBJ1-1 | TRBV6-2/TRBV6-3 | . | CASRKDPHNTEAFF | TGTGCCAGCCGCAAAGACCCGCATAACACTGAAGCTTTCTTT
many | TRBJ1-1 | TRBV6-5 | . | CASSYETGTEAFF | TGTGCCAGCAGTTACGAGACAGGCACTGAAGCTTTCTTT
. | TRBJ1-2 | TRBV2 | TRBD1 | CASTLQGVISYGYTF | TGTGCCAGCACTCTACAGGGGGTCATTAGCTATGGCTACACCTTC
many | TRBJ2-2 | TRBV7-3 | . | CASRERGIGELFF | TGTGCCAGCAGGGAGAGGGGGATCGGGGAGCTGTTTTTT
. | TRBJ1-2 | TRBV6-1 | . | CASRFRPGTDNGYTF | TGTGCCAGCAGATTCAGACCCGGGACTGATAATGGCTACACCTTC
. | TRBJ1-5 | TRBV28 | . | CASSLDQPQHF | TGTGCCAGCAGCTTGGATCAGCCCCAGCATTTT
many | TRBJ1-6 | TRBV12-3/TRBV12-4 | . | CASIKTAGHSYNSPLHF | TGTGCCAGCATTAAAACGGCAGGGCACTCCTATAATTCACCCCTCCACTTT
. | TRBJ2-7 | TRBV27 | TRBD1 | CASRNYRDRPYEQYF | TGTGCCAGCAGGAATTACCGGGACAGGCCCTACGAGCAGTACTTC
. | TRBJ2-2 | TRBV6-1 | TRBD2 | CASRFGGSGSGELFF | TGTGCCAGCAGATTTGGCGGGAGTGGGTCCGGGGAGCTGTTTTTT
many | TRBJ1-1 | TRBV28 | TRBD1 | CASSLQGVASEAFF | TGTGCCAGCAGTTTACAGGGGGTAGCCTCTGAAGCTTTCTTT
many | TRBJ2-7 | TRBV6-2/TRBV6-3 | . | CASSYLPDEQYF | TGTGCCAGCAGTTACCTCCCGGACGAGCAGTACTTC
. | TRBJ1-1 | TRBV12-5 | TRBD1 | CASGTGVNTEAFF | TGTGCTAGTGGTACAGGGGTGAACACTGAAGCTTTCTTT
. | TRBJ2-5 | TRBV7-8 | . | CASSSRHEGETQYF | TGTGCCAGCAGCTCAAGACATGAAGGAGAGACCCAGTACTTC
. | TRBJ2-7 | TRBV6-5 | . | CASSPTGGANEQYF | TGTGCCAGCAGTCCTACTGGAGGAGCCAACGAGCAGTACTTC
. | TRBJ2-7 | TRBV6-1 | TRBD1 | CASSRDRGHEQYF | TGTGCCAGCAGTCGGGACAGGGGACACGAGCAGTACTTC
. | TRBJ2-7 | TRBV7-6 | . | CASSPNPGLQFLKQYF | TGTGCCAGCAGCCCAAATCCGGGACTCCAGTTTTTAAAGCAGTACTTC